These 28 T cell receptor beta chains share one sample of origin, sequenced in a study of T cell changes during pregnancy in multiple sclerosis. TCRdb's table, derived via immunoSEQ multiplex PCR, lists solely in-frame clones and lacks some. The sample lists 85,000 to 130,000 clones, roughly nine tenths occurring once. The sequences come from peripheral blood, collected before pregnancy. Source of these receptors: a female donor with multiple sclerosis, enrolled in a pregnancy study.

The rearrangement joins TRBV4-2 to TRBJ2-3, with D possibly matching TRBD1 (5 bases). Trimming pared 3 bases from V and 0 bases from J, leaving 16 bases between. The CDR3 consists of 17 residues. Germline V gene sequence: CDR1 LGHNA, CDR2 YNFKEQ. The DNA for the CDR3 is TGTGCCAGCAGCCAGCAGGGTAGGAGTAGAAGCACAGATACGCAGTATTTT. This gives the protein CASSQQGRSRSTDTQYF.

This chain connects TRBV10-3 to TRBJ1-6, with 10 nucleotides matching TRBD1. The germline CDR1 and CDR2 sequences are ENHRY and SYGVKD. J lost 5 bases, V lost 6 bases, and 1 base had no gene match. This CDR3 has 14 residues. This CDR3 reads CAIRGTGDNSPLHF. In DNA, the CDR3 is TGTGCCATCAGGGGGACAGGGGATAATTCACCCCTCCACTTT.

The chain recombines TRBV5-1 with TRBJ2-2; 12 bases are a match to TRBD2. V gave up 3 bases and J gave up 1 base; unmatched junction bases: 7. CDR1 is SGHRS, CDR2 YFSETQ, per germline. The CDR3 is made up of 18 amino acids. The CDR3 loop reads CASSWGRGLAGNTGELFF. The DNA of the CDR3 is TGCGCCAGCAGCTGGGGCCGGGGACTAGCGGGGAACACCGGGGAGCTGTTTTTT.

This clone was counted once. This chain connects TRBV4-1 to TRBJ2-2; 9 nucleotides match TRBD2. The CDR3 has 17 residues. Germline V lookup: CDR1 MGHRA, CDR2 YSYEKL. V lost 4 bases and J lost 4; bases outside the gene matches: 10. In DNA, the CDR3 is TGCGCCAGCAGCCTACGTGGCGGGGGGGCCTTCACCGGGGAGCTGTTTTTT. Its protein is CASSLRGGGAFTGELFF.

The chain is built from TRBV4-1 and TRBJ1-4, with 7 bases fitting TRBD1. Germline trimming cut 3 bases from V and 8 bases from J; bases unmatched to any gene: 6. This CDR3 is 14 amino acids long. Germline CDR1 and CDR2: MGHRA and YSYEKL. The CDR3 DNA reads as TGCGCCAGCAGCCACCCCGGGACAGTCGAAAAACTGTTTTTT. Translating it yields CASSHPGTVEKLFF.

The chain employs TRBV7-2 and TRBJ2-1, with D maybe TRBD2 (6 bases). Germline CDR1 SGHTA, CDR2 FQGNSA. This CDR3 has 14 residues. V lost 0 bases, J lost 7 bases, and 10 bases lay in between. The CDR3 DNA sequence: TGTGCCAGCAGCTTAGCGCCGGGGAGGAATGAGCAGTTCTTC. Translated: CASSLAPGRNEQFF.

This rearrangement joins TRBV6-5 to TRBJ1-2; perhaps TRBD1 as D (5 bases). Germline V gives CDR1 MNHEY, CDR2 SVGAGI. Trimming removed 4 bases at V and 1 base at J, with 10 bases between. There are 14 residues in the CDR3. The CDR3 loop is CASSSQGLNYGYTF. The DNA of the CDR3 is TGTGCCAGCAGTTCCCAGGGTCTTAACTATGGCTACACCTTC.

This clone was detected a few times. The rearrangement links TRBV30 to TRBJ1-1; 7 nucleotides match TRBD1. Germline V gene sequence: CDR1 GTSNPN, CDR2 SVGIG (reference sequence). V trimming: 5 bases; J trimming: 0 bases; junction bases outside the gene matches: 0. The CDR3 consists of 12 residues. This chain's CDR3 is CAWDRVNTEAFF. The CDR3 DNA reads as TGTGCCTGGGACAGGGTGAACACTGAAGCTTTCTTT.

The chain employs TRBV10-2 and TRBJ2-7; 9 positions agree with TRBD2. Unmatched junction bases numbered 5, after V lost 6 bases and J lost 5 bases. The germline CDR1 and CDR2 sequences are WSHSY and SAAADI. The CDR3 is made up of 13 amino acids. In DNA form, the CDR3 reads TGCGCCAGCAGAACCGGACTAGCGAACGAGCAGTACTTC. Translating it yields CASRTGLANEQYF.

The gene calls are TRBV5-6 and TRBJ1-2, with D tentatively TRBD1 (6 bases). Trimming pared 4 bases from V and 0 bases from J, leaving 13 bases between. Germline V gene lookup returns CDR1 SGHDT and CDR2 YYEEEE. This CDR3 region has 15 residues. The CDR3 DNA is TGTGCCAGCAGCCTTAGAAGGACAGCTAACTATGGCTACACCTTC. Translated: CASSLRRTANYGYTF.

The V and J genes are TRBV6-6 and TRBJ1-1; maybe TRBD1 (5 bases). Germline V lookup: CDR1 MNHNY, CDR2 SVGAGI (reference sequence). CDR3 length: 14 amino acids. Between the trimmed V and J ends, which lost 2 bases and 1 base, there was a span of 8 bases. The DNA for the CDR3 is TGTGCCAGCAGTTACCGACAGCAGAACACTGAAGCTTTCTTT. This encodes CASSYRQQNTEAFF.

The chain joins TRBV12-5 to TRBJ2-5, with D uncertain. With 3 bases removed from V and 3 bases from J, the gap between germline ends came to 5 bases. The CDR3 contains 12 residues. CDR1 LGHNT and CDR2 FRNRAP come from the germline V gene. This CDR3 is CASGLAEETQYF. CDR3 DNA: TGTGCTAGTGGTTTAGCCGAAGAGACCCAGTACTTC.

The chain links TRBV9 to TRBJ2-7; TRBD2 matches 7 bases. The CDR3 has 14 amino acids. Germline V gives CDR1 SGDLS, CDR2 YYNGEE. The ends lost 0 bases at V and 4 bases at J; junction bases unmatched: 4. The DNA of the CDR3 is TGTGCCAGCAGCGTAGGGATGGGGGGGTACGAGCAGTACTTC. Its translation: CASSVGMGGYEQYF.

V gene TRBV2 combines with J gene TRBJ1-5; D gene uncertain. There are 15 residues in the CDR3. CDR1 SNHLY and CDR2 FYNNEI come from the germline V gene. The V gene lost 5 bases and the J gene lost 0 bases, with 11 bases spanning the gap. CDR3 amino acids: CASSQTRNSNQPQHF. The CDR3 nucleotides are TGTGCCAGCAGTCAAACCAGAAATAGCAATCAGCCCCAGCATTTT.

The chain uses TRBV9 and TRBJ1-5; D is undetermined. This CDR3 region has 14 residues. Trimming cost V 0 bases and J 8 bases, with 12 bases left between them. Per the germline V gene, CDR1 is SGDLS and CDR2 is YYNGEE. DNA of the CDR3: TGTGCCAGCAGCGTAGCAGGTGGGTCCGAGCCCCAGCATTTT. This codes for CASSVAGGSEPQHF.

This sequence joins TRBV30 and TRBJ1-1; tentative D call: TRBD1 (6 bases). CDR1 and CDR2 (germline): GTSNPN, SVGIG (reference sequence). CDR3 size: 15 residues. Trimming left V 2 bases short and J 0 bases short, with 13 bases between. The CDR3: CAWSPGHRLNTEAFF. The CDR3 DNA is TGTGCCTGGAGTCCGGGACACAGATTGAACACTGAAGCTTTCTTT.

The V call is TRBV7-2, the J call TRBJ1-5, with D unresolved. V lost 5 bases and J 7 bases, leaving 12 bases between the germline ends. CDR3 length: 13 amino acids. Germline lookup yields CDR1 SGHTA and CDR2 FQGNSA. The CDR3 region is CASSNGVMQPQHF. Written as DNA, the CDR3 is TGTGCCAGCAGCAACGGGGTTATGCAGCCCCAGCATTTT.

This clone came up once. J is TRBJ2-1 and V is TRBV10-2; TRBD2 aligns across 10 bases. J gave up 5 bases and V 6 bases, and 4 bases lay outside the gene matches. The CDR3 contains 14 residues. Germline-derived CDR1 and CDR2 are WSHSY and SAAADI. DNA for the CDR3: TGCGCCAGCAGCCCTAGCGGGGGTGACAATGAGCAGTTCTTC. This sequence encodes CASSPSGGDNEQFF.

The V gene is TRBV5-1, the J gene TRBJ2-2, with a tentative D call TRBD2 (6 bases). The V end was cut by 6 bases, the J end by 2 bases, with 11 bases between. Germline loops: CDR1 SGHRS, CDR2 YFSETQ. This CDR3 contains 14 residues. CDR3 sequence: CASNPGVNTGELFF. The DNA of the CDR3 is TGCGCCAGCAACCCGGGGGTTAACACCGGGGAGCTGTTTTTT. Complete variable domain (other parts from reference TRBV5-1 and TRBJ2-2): KAGVTQTPRYLIKTRGQQVTLSCSPISGHRSVSWYQQTPGQGLQFLFEYFSETQRNKGNFPGRFSGRQFSNSRSEMNVSTLELGDSALYLCASNPGVNTGELFFGEGSRLTVL.

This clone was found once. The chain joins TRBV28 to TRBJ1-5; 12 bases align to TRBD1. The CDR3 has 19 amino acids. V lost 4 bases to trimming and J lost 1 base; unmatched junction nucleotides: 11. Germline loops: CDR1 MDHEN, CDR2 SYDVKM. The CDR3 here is CASSSLGTGGEKSNQPQHF. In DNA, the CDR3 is TGTGCCAGCAGTTCCCTCGGGACAGGGGGCGAAAAAAGCAATCAGCCCCAGCATTTT.

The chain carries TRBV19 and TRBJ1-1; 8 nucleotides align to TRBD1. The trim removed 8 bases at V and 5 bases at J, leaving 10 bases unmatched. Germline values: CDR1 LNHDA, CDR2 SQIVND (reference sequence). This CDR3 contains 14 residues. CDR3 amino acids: CASLRQGFGTEAFF. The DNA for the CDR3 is TGTGCCAGTCTTCGACAGGGGTTCGGGACTGAAGCTTTCTTT.

The CDR3 DNA reads as TGTGCCAGCAGCCGTAACTCTGGAAACACCATATATTTT. Translated: CASSRNSGNTIYF. The chain uses TRBV7-9 and TRBJ1-3; D remains unclear. Trimming stripped 5 bases from V and 0 bases from J, with 5 bases between. Germline CDR1 reads SEHNR; CDR2 reads FQNEAQ (reference sequence). The CDR3 is 13 amino acids. Using reference TRBV7-9 and TRBJ1-3 for the parts outside the CDR3, the full variable domain is DTGVSQNPRHKITKRGQNVTFRCDPISEHNRLYWYRQTLGQGPEFLTYFQNEAQLEKSRLLSDRFSAERPKGSFSTLEIQRTEQGDSAMYLCASSRNSGNTIYFGEGSWLTVV.

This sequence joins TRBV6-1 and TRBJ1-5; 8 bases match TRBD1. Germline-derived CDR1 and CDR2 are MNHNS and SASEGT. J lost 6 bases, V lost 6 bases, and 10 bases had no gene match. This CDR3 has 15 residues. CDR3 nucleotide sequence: TGTGCCAGCAGCGAGACAGGGGCTCGGCGTCAGCCCCAGCATTTT. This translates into CASSETGARRQPQHF.

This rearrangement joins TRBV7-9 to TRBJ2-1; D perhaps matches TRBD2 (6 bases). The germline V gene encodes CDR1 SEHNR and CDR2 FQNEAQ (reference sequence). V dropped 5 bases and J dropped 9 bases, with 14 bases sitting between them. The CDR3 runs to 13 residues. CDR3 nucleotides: TGTGCCAGCAGCGAGACTAGTTTCGGTGAGCAGTTCTTC. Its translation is CASSETSFGEQFF.

The DNA of the CDR3 is TGTGCCAGCATCCCCCGGGCCTCGGAGGGCAATGAGCAGTTCTTC. Residues: CASIPRASEGNEQFF. The chain has TRBV28 and TRBJ2-1; perhaps TRBD2 as D (6 bases). Germline loops: CDR1 MDHEN, CDR2 SYDVKM. There are 15 residues in the CDR3. V dropped 7 bases and J dropped 6 bases, with 19 bases sitting between them. Based on the CDR3 plus reference TRBV28 and TRBJ2-1, the full variable domain is DVKVTQSSRYLVKRTGEKVFLECVQDMDHENMFWYRQDPGLGLRLIYFSYDVKMKEKGDIPEGYSVSREKKERFSLILESASTNQTSMYLCASIPRASEGNEQFFGPGTRLTVL.

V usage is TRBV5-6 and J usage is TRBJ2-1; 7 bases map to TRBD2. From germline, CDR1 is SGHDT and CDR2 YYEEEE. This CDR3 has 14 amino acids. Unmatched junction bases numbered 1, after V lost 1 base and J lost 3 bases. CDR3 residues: CASSLRTSYNEQFF. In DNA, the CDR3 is TGTGCCAGCAGCTTGAGGACTAGCTACAATGAGCAGTTCTTC.

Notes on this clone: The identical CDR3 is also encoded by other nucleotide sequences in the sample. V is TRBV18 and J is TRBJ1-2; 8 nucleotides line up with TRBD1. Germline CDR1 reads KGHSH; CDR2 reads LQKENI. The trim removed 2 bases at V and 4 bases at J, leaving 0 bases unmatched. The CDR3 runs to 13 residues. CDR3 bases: TGTGCCAGCTCACCAGGACAGGGCTATGGCTACACCTTC. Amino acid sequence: CASSPGQGYGYTF. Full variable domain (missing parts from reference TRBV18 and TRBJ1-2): NAGVMQNPRHLVRRRGQEARLRCSPMKGHSHVYWYRQLPEEGLKFMVYLQKENIIDESGMPKERFSAEFPKEGPSILRIQQVVRGDSAAYFCASSPGQGYGYTFGSGTRLTVV.

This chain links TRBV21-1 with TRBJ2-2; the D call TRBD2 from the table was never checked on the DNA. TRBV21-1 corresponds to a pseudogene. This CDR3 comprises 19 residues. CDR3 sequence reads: CASSKVAGRTPPNTGELFF. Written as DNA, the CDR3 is TGTGCCAGCAGCAAAGTCGCGGGCAGAACACCCCCGAACACCGGGGAGCTGTTTTTT.